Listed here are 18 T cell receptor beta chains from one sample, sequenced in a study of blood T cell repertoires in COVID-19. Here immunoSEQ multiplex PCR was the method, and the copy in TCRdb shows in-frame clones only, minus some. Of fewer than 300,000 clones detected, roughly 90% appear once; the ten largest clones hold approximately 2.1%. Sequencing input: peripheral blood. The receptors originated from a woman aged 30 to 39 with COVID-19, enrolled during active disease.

CDR3 sequence (DNA): TGTGCCAGCAGTTCCGCCGGGACAGCCTTCACCGGGGAGCTGTTTTTT. Amino acid sequence: CASSSAGTAFTGELFF. The gene calls are TRBV6-5 and TRBJ2-2; 7 nucleotides line up with TRBD1. V lost 4 bases, J lost 4 bases, and 9 bases stayed unmatched. The CDR3 length is 16 residues. Germline assignment: CDR1 MNHEY and CDR2 SVGAGI.

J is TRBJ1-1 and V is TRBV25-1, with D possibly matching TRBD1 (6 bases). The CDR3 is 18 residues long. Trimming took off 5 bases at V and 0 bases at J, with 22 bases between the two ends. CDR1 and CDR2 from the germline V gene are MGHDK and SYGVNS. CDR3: CASSKTTGYYTMNTEAFF. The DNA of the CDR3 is TGTGCCAGCAGTAAAACTACAGGGTATTATACCATGAACACTGAAGCTTTCTTT.

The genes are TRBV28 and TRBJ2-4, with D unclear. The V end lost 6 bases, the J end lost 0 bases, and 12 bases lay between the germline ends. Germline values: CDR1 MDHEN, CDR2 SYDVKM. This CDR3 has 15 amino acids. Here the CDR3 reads CASSVSRLAKNIQYF. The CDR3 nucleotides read TGTGCCAGCAGCGTCTCTAGGCTAGCCAAAAACATTCAGTACTTC.

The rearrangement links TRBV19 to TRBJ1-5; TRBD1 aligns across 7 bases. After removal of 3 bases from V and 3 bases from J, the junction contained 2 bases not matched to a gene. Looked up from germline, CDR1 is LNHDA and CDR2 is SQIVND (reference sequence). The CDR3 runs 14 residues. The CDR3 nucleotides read TGTGCCAGTAGTATGGGACAGTTCAATCAGCCCCAGCATTTT. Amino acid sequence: CASSMGQFNQPQHF.

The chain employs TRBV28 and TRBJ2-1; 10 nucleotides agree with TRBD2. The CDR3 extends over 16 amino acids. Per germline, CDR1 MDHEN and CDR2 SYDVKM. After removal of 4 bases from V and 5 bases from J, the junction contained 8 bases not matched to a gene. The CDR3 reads CASSSSGRGANNEQFF. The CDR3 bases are TGTGCCAGCAGTTCTAGCGGGAGAGGCGCAAACAATGAGCAGTTCTTC.

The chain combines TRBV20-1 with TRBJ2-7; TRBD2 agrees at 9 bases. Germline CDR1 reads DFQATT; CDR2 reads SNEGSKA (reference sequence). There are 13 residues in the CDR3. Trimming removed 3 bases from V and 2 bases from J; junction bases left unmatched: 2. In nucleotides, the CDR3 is TGCAGTGCTAGTGCTAGCGGGGCCTACGAGCAGTACTTC. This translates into CSASASGAYEQYF.

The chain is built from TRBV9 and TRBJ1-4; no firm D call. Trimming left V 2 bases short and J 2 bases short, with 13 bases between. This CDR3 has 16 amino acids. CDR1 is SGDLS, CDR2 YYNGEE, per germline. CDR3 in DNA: TGTGCCAGCAGCGTTGGGGTTGGAGGTACTAATGAAAAACTGTTTTTT. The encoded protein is CASSVGVGGTNEKLFF.

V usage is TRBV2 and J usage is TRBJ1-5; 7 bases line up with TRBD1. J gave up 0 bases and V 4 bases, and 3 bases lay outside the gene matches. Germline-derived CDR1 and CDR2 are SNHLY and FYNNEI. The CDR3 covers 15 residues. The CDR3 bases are TGTGCCAGCAGTGCGGACAGGTATAGCAATCAGCCCCAGCATTTT. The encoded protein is CASSADRYSNQPQHF.

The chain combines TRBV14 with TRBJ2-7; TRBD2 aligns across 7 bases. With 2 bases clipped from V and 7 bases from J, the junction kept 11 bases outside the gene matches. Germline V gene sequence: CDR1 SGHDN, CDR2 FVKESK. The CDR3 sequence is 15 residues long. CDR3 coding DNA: TGTGCCAGCAGCCAAACGGTCGCGGGAGCTCGTGAGCAGTACTTC. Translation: CASSQTVAGAREQYF.

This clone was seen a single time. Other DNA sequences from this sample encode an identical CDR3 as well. CDR3 bases: TGTGCCTGGAGTGGGGGGCTACAGGAGACCCAGTACTTC. As protein: CAWSGGLQETQYF. The chain links TRBV30 to TRBJ2-5, with a possible D match to TRBD1 (6 bases). The CDR3 totals 13 residues. Germline V lookup: CDR1 GTSNPN, CDR2 SVGIG (reference sequence). The V gene lost 1 base and the J gene lost 5 bases, with 11 bases spanning the gap.

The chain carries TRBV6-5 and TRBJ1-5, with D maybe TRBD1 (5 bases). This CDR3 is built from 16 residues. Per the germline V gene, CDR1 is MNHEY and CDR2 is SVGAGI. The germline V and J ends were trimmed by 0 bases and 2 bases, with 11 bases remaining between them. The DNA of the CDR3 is TGTGCCAGCAGTTACTCATGGACGGGGGGCAATCAGCCCCAGCATTTT. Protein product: CASSYSWTGGNQPQHF.

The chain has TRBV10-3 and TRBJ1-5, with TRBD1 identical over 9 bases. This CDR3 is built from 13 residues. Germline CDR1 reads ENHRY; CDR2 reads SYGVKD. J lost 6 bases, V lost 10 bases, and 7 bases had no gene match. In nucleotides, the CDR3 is TGTGCCAGTAGGACAGGGGAGGCTCAGCCCCAGCATTTT. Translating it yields CASRTGEAQPQHF.

CDR3 amino acids: CATQKGGGRGNEQFF. CDR3 nucleotide sequence: TGTGCCACTCAAAAAGGGGGCGGGAGGGGCAATGAGCAGTTCTTC. This chain uses TRBV6-5 with TRBJ2-1; 9 bases match TRBD2. V shed 10 bases, J shed 6 bases, and the junction held 13 bases outside the gene matches. CDR1 is MNHEY and CDR2 is SVGAGI in the germline V gene. The CDR3 runs to 15 residues.

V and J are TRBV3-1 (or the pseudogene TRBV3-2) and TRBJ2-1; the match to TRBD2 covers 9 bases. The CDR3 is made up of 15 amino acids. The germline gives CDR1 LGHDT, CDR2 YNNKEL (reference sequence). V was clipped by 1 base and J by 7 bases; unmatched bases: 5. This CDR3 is CASSQGTSATNEQFF. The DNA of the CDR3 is TGTGCCAGCAGCCAAGGGACTAGCGCAACTAATGAGCAGTTCTTC.

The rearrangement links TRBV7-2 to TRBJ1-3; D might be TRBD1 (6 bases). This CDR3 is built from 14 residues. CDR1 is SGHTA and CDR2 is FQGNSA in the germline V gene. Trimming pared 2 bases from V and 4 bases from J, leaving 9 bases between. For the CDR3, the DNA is TGTGCCAGCAGCTTAAATACAGGGGGAAACACCATATATTTT. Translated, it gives CASSLNTGGNTIYF.

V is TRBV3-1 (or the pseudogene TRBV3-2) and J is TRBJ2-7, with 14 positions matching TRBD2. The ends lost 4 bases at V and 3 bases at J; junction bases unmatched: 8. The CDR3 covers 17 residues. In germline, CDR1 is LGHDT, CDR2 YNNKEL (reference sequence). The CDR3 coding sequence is TGTGCCAGCAGCCTGTCATTCGGGACTAGCGGGAGCTACGAGCAGTACTTC. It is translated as CASSLSFGTSGSYEQYF.

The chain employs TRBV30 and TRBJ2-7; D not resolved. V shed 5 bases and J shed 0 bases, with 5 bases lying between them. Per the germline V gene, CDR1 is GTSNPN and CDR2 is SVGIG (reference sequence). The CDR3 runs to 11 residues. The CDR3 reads CAWALSYEQYF. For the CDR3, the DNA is TGTGCCTGGGCACTCTCCTACGAGCAGTACTTC.

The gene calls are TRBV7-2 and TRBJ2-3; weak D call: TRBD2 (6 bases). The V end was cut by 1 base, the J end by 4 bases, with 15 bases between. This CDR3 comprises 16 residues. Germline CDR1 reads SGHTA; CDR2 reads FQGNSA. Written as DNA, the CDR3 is TGTGCCAGCAGCTTAGTCGGGGGAGGATCCGCAGATACGCAGTATTTT. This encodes CASSLVGGGSADTQYF.